This T cell receptor beta chain was obtained from a study of beta chain features in type 1 diabetes. Regarding the study as a whole: People with Type 1 diabetes carried modestly yet significantly shorter TCRB CDR3s in all four CD4+ subsets.

Expressed TCRB transcripts were sequenced because the isolated RNA had all been reverse transcribed beforehand. The average read count of naive, central memory and regulatory T cell samples was approximately 3.5 million. Using immunoSEQ multiplex PCR, the repertoire was profiled, and TCRdb retains in-frame clones only, with some absent. The data hold 600,000 to 650,000 clones, with less than 20% observed a single time. On this clone: Antigen unknown.

The authors obtained over 98% purity in all sorted populations. Input material: naive CD4+ T cells from blood. The sequence was obtained from a man aged 18 to 30 in good health.

The CDR3 spells CASSEARNGGSGANVLTF. CDR3 nucleotides: TGTGCCAGCAGTGAAGCGAGGAACGGGGGCTCTGGGGCCAACGTCCTGACTTTC. The chain carries TRBV2 and TRBJ2-6, with a tentative D call TRBD2 (6 bases). This CDR3 is 18 amino acids long. Trimming removed 0 bases at V and 0 bases at J, with 12 bases between. Germline V CDR1 and CDR2: SNHLY, FYNNEI. The full variable domain, its missing parts supplied by reference TRBV2 and TRBJ2-6, is EPEVTQTPSHQVTQMGQEVILRCVPISNHLYFYWYRQILGQKVEFLVSFYNNEISEKSEIFDDQFSVERPDGSNFTLKIRSTKLEDSAMYFCASSEARNGGSGANVLTFGAGSRLTVL.